Listed below are T cell receptor beta chains from one sample, sequenced in a study of blood T cells in healthy people across ages. Via MiXCR, TCRdb re-called the 5' RACE reads, giving one row per CDR3 protein. There are 550,000 to 600,000 distinct CDR3 sequences in the sample; 45% to 55% occur only once, and roughly 25% lies in the top ten. The sequencing sample was made of blood. These receptors were obtained from an elderly man in good health. Both conserved end residues are part of each CDR3. The order of the fields is clone size, V gene, D gene, J gene, CDR3 DNA, CDR3 protein. D genes are given only for firm matches. Size is stated for part of the rows, as once, few or many counts, or as a class when the clone is expanded.

.	TRBV6-4	.	TRBJ1-5	TGTGCCAGCTCCCGGGACCTGCATCAGCCCCAGCATTTT	CASSRDLHQPQHF
few	TRBV7-9	.	TRBJ2-4	TGTGCCAGCAGCTTCTACAGAGGGGACCGACGATCCCTAGCCAAAAACATTCAGTACTTC	CASSFYRGDRRSLAKNIQYF
.	TRBV3-1	TRBD2	TRBJ2-1	TGTGCCAGCAGCCAAGTTAACGGGAGGGACAATGAGCAGTTCTTC	CASSQVNGRDNEQFF
.	TRBV20-1	TRBD2	TRBJ2-5	TGCAGTGCACGACGAGCGGGACGCTATGGGGAGACCCAGTACTTC	CSARRAGRYGETQYF
few	TRBV20-1	.	TRBJ2-1	TGCAGTGCTAGAGATGAGATCAGGACCGCCCAGTATGAGCAGTTCTTC	CSARDEIRTAQYEQFF
once	TRBV14	TRBD2	TRBJ2-1	TGTGCCAGCAGCCAACTTACTAGCGGGCTTAACAATGAGCAGTTCTTC	CASSQLTSGLNNEQFF
.	TRBV7-8	.	TRBJ1-1	TGTGCCAGCAGCCTACCCTCCCGGGGAGCAATGAACACTGAAGCTTTCTTT	CASSLPSRGAMNTEAFF
.	TRBV4-3	TRBD2	TRBJ2-1	TGCGCCAGCAGCCAGGATAGCGGGAGGCACTACAATGAGCAGTTCTTC	CASSQDSGRHYNEQFF
.	TRBV4-3	.	TRBJ2-7	TGCGCCAGCAGCCAAGAGATTAGTCTAAGCGAGCAGTACTTC	CASSQEISLSEQYF
few	TRBV20-1	.	TRBJ1-1	TGCAGTGCTAGAGACCCACCCCCCCACGGGGTGAACACTGAAGCTTTCTTT	CSARDPPPHGVNTEAFF
.	TRBV6-6	.	TRBJ2-7	TGTGCCAGCAGGTCCAGGGTCAATGAGCAGTACTTC	CASRSRVNEQYF
.	TRBV5-4	.	TRBJ2-7	TGTGCCAGCAGCTTGGACCCAGGGCTCTACAATGAGCAGTACTTC	CASSLDPGLYNEQYF
few	TRBV10-3	.	TRBJ2-5	TGTGCCATCAGTGAGTCAGGGCGGGTTGGAGAGACCCAGTACTTC	CAISESGRVGETQYF
.	TRBV7-2	.	TRBJ1-1	TGTGCCAGCAGCTTAGACCCTCCACCCCCTGAAGCTTTCTTT	CASSLDPPPPEAFF
.	TRBV25-1	TRBD1	TRBJ2-7	TGTGCCAGCAGTCGGACAGGGGGCCGCGAGCAGTACTTC	CASSRTGGREQYF
few	TRBV29-1	.	TRBJ2-5	TGCAGCGTTGCGGGTTTACAAGAGACCCAGTACTTC	CSVAGLQETQYF
once	TRBV12-3/TRBV12-4	TRBD1	TRBJ1-3	TGTGCCAGCAGTCAAGACAGGGGGAACACCATATATTTT	CASSQDRGNTIYF
.	TRBV29-1	.	TRBJ2-6	TGCAGCGTTGAAGGGGGGCATGGGGCCAACGTCCTGACTTTC	CSVEGGHGANVLTF
.	TRBV7-3	.	TRBJ2-2	TGTGCCAGCAGCTTAATAGGGGCGGGCGGGGAGCTGTTTTTT	CASSLIGAGGELFF
.	TRBV20-1	.	TRBJ2-3	TGCAGTGCTAGAGAGGGGGAGCGTACGCAGTATTTT	CSAREGERTQYF
.	TRBV29-1	.	TRBJ1-2	TGCAGCGTAGGGGAGCAGAACTATGGCTACACCTTC	CSVGEQNYGYTF
few	TRBV7-2	TRBD1	TRBJ1-4	TGTGCCAGCAGCTCAACCAGGGGGCTTGAAAAACTGTTTTTT	CASSSTRGLEKLFF
few	TRBV10-3	.	TRBJ2-7	TGTGCCACCCAACAGGGCGGGAACGAGCAGTACTTC	CATQQGGNEQYF
few	TRBV7-2	.	TRBJ2-7	TGTGCCAGCAGCTTAGACCCCGTCCGACAGCTAAACAATGAGCAGTACTTC	CASSLDPVRQLNNEQYF
few	TRBV3-1	TRBD2	TRBJ2-4	TGTGCCAGCAGCCACACTAGCGGGGGAAACATTCAGTACTTC	CASSHTSGGNIQYF
.	TRBV29-1	TRBD2	TRBJ2-7	TGCAGCGTTGAAGACCGTCCAAGCGGGAGCTACGAGCAGTACTTC	CSVEDRPSGSYEQYF
few	TRBV20-1	TRBD2	TRBJ2-3	TGCAGTGCTATAACCGGGGGGGCGGGAGATACGCAGTATTTT	CSAITGGAGDTQYF
.	TRBV10-3	TRBD2	TRBJ2-7	TGTGCCATCAGTGCCCCACGTCCGGGACTAGTGGGCTACGAGCAGTACTTC	CAISAPRPGLVGYEQYF
few	TRBV18	TRBD1	TRBJ2-7	TGTGCCAGCTCGCTCGGGACAGGGGATCGCGAGCAGTACTTC	CASSLGTGDREQYF
.	TRBV5-1	.	TRBJ2-7	TGCGCCAGCAGCTTTACAGAGGGTGGCTACGAGCAGTACTTC	CASSFTEGGYEQYF
few	TRBV6-6	.	TRBJ2-1	TGTGCCAGCAGGGACAGCAATGAGCGGTTCTTC	CASRDSNERFF
few	TRBV3-1	TRBD2	TRBJ2-7	TGTGCCAGCAGCCAGCGGGAGAACGAGCAGTACTTC	CASSQRENEQYF
few	TRBV7-2	TRBD1	TRBJ1-2	TGTGCCAGCAGCTCCTTGGACAGGACTGCCACCTTC	CASSSLDRTATF
.	TRBV7-2	TRBD1	TRBJ1-2	TGTGCCAGCAGCTCACCGGACAGGGGGGACTATGGCTACACCTTC	CASSSPDRGDYGYTF
.	TRBV28	.	TRBJ1-2	TGTGCCAGCCGAGCTAACTATGGCTACACCTTC	CASRANYGYTF
.	TRBV7-9	TRBD1	TRBJ1-2	TGTGCCAGCAGATGGGACAGGGCGGATGGCTACACCTTC	CASRWDRADGYTF
.	TRBV7-2	.	TRBJ2-5	TGTGCCAGCAGCTTAGACTACCGACAAGAGACCCAGTACTTC	CASSLDYRQETQYF
.	TRBV7-2	TRBD2	TRBJ2-7	TGTGCCAGCAGCTTAGGACTAGCGGGGGGATTCTACGAGCAGTACTTC	CASSLGLAGGFYEQYF
.	TRBV4-1	.	TRBJ1-2	TGCGCCAGCAGCCAAGATTACTATGGCTACACCTTC	CASSQDYYGYTF
.	TRBV29-1	.	TRBJ2-7	TGCAGCGTTGTTGTGGAATCCTACGAGCAGTACTTC	CSVVVESYEQYF
.	TRBV4-1	.	TRBJ2-7	TGCGCCAGCAGCCAAGCTCCGGGGCTCTACGAGCAGTACTTC	CASSQAPGLYEQYF